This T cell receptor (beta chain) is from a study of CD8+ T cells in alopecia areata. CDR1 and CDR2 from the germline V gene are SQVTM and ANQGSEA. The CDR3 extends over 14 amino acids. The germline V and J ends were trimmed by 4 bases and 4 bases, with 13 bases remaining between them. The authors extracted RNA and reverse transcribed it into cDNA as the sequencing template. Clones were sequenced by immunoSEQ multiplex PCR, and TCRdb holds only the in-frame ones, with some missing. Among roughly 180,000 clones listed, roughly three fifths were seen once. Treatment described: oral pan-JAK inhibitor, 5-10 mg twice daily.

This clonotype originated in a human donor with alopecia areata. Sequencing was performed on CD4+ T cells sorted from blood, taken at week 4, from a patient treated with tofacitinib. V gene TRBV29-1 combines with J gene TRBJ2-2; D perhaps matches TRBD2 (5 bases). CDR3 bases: TGCAGCGTTGTTCCCGCTAGCACCACCGGGGAGCTGTTTTTT. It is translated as CSVVPASTTGELFF.